What follows are 22 T cell receptor beta chains derived from one specimen sequenced in a study of blood T cell repertoires in COVID-19. Sequenced by immunoSEQ multiplex PCR; TCRdb stores in-frame clones only, minus some. The sample lists under 200,000 clones, 80% to 95% occurring once. Sample: peripheral blood. These receptors all stem from a man aged 50 to 60 with acute or convalescent COVID-19.

The J gene is TRBJ2-1, the V gene TRBV4-2, with 7 positions matching TRBD1. CDR3 length equals 13 residues. The V gene end was trimmed by 5 bases and the J gene end by 8 bases; junction bases not matched to a gene: 6. Looked up from germline, CDR1 is LGHNA and CDR2 is YNFKEQ. The CDR3 nucleotides are TGTGCCAGCAGCTCACAGGGGAAGGATGAGCAGTTCTTC. The encoded protein is CASSSQGKDEQFF.

The chain combines TRBV2 with TRBJ1-4; D possibly corresponds to TRBD1 (5 bases). Trimming cost V 7 bases and J 7 bases, with 13 bases left between them. Germline CDR1 SNHLY, CDR2 FYNNEI. The CDR3 sequence is 13 residues long. CDR3 nucleotides: TGTGCCAGCATTGGGGGGAAGGGTGAAAAACTGTTTTTT. Translation: CASIGGKGEKLFF.

The chain combines TRBV19 with TRBJ2-1, with no clear D. The germline gives CDR1 LNHDA, CDR2 SQIVND (reference sequence). This CDR3 contains 13 residues. Trimming took 8 bases from V and 2 from J, leaving 10 bases between them. The CDR3 DNA sequence: TGTGCCAGTTCAATAGCCACCTACAATGAGCAGTTCTTC. It translates to CASSIATYNEQFF.

This clone has a single count. The chain links TRBV27 to TRBJ1-1, with TRBD1 identical over 9 bases. Per the germline V gene, CDR1 is MNHEY and CDR2 is SMNVEV (reference sequence). V shed 6 bases and J 0 bases; nucleotides not matched to a gene: 11. The CDR3 runs 17 residues. CDR3 DNA: TGTGCCAGCAGCTATACAGGGGGCGTATCGATGAACACTGAAGCTTTCTTT. Translation gives CASSYTGGVSMNTEAFF.

The rearrangement uses TRBV29-1 and TRBJ2-1, with no clear D. The CDR3 runs to 12 residues. CDR1 SQVTM and CDR2 ANQGSEA come from the germline V gene. Between the trimmed V and J ends, which lost 2 bases and 5 bases, there was a span of 7 bases. DNA of the CDR3: TGCAGCGTTGAACGCGGAAACAATGAGCAGTTCTTC. Translation gives CSVERGNNEQFF.

This clone was seen just once. Within the sample, other DNA sequences also encode this same CDR3. The CDR3 DNA reads TGTGCCATCAGTGAGTCGCTAGCGGGAGAAGAGACCCAGTACTTC. Protein: CAISESLAGEETQYF. The gene calls are TRBV10-3 and TRBJ2-5, with 10 bases fitting TRBD2. Germline lookup yields CDR1 ENHRY and CDR2 SYGVKD. V shed 0 bases, J shed 3 bases, and the junction held 1 base outside the gene matches. The CDR3 totals 15 residues.

This clone has just one count. The CDR3 DNA reads TGTGCCAGCAGCCCAGGGAGGGCCACTGAAGCTTTCTTT. Protein: CASSPGRATEAFF. The rearrangement joins TRBV7-2 to TRBJ1-1, with D perhaps TRBD1 (5 bases). CDR1 is SGHTA, CDR2 FQGNSA, per germline. V was pared by 5 bases and J by 4 bases, with 11 bases between. This CDR3 is built from 13 residues.

This chain links TRBV29-1 with TRBJ2-2; 7 bases are a match to TRBD1. The germline V gene has CDR1 SQVTM and CDR2 ANQGSEA. The CDR3 runs to 15 residues. After removal of 0 bases from V and 5 bases from J, the junction contained 6 bases not matched to a gene. CDR3 region: CSVEERDSGTGELFF. CDR3 nucleotides: TGCAGCGTTGAAGAAAGGGACAGTGGGACCGGGGAGCTGTTTTTT.

The chain has TRBV7-9 and TRBJ1-2; D uncertain. The ends were cut back, 5 bases at V and 3 bases at J, with 13 bases in the middle. CDR1 and CDR2 from the germline V gene are SEHNR and FQNEAQ (reference sequence). There are 14 residues in the CDR3. The CDR3 DNA follows: TGTGCCAGCAGCCCGCAGGTATCTGACTATGGCTACACCTTC. Translating gives CASSPQVSDYGYTF.

The rearrangement joins TRBV12-3 or TRBV12-4 to TRBJ1-2; 7 positions match TRBD1. The CDR3 is made up of 13 amino acids. J lost 6 bases, V lost 3 bases, and 4 bases had no gene match. CDR3 sequence (DNA): TGTGCCAGCAGTTTCGGGACAGCTAATGGCTACACCTTC. This translates into CASSFGTANGYTF.

The V and J genes are TRBV21-1 and TRBJ2-5; the D call in the table, TRBD1, was not verified against the DNA. TRBV21-1 is deemed a pseudogene. The CDR3 extends over 17 amino acids. CDR3 nucleotides: TGTGCCAGCAGGAGACAAACAGGGTCCTGCGGACGGGAGACCCAGTACTTC. Translated: CASRRQTGSCGRETQYF.

The chain joins TRBV7-8 to TRBJ2-7; 8 bases agree with TRBD1. The CDR3 runs 17 residues. Unmatched junction bases numbered 11, after V lost 1 base and J lost 3 bases. From germline, CDR1 is SGHVS and CDR2 FQNEAQ. As DNA, the CDR3 is TGTGCCAGCAGCTTAGTGCCCGCAGGACAGGGACTCTACGAGCAGTACTTC. As protein: CASSLVPAGQGLYEQYF.

The chain recombines TRBV4-1 with TRBJ2-7; 13 nucleotides agree with TRBD2. This CDR3 comprises 16 residues. V lost 0 bases to trimming and J lost 3 bases; unmatched junction nucleotides: 2. CDR1 MGHRA and CDR2 YSYEKL come from the germline V gene. DNA for the CDR3: TGCGCCAGCAGCCAAGATTGGACTAGCGGGGGCTACGAGCAGTACTTC. Its protein is CASSQDWTSGGYEQYF.

V gene TRBV30 combines with J gene TRBJ1-1, with TRBD1 identical over 8 bases. Germline CDR1 GTSNPN, CDR2 SVGIG (reference sequence). Trimming cost V 0 bases and J 4 bases; bases outside gene matches: 10. The CDR3 consists of 16 residues. The CDR3 bases are TGTGCCTGGAGTGTACCCCAGACAGGGGTGGCCACTGAAGCTTTCTTT. This translates into CAWSVPQTGVATEAFF.

The chain carries TRBV5-5 and TRBJ1-5; tentative D call: TRBD1 (6 bases). Trimming took 2 bases from V and 6 from J, leaving 12 bases between them. This CDR3 spans 14 amino acids. Germline CDR1 reads SGHKS; CDR2 reads YYEKEE (reference sequence). The CDR3 loop reads CASSLKGESQPQHF. The DNA for the CDR3 is TGTGCCAGCAGCTTAAAGGGGGAAAGTCAGCCCCAGCATTTT.

The chain joins TRBV2 to TRBJ2-1; D remains unclear. Germline-derived CDR1 and CDR2 are SNHLY and FYNNEI. This CDR3 region has 14 residues. Trimming removed 5 bases at V and 4 bases at J, with 12 bases between. The CDR3 sequence is CASSQNNQYNEQFF. Here the CDR3 DNA reads TGTGCCAGCAGTCAGAATAACCAATACAATGAGCAGTTCTTC.

The rearrangement uses TRBV9 and TRBJ2-5, with D perhaps TRBD2 (5 bases). V lost 3 bases to trimming and J lost 5 bases, with 14 bases between them. There are 14 residues in the CDR3. CDR1 is SGDLS and CDR2 is YYNGEE in the germline V gene. The CDR3 is CASSANSALETQYF. In nucleotides, the CDR3 is TGTGCCAGCAGCGCCAATAGCGCACTGGAGACCCAGTACTTC.

This chain connects TRBV9 to TRBJ1-6, with TRBD1 matching over 7 bases. V lost 0 bases to trimming and J lost 9 bases; unmatched junction nucleotides: 6. The CDR3 sequence is 15 residues long. Germline CDR1 and CDR2: SGDLS and YYNGEE. The CDR3 nucleotides read TGTGCCAGCAGCGTAGGGGACAGTCCTGGTTCACCCCTCCACTTT. It yields the protein CASSVGDSPGSPLHF.

The chain carries TRBV6-5 and TRBJ1-2; 7 nucleotides align to TRBD1. Germline CDR1 reads MNHEY; CDR2 reads SVGAGI. The CDR3 consists of 14 residues. J lost 1 base, V lost 6 bases, and 5 bases had no gene match. DNA for the CDR3: TGTGCCAGCAGCAACCGGGACAGTAACTATGGCTACACCTTC. It is translated as CASSNRDSNYGYTF.

V usage is TRBV7-9 and J usage is TRBJ2-7; TRBD2 agrees at 8 bases. The CDR3 covers 16 residues. The V segment lost 5 bases and the J segment 4 bases; nucleotides outside the gene matches: 13. Per the germline V gene, CDR1 is SEHNR and CDR2 is FQNEAQ (reference sequence). The CDR3 loop is CASSPPLLGGRYEQYF. In DNA, the CDR3 is TGTGCCAGCAGCCCACCCCTGTTGGGCGGGAGGTACGAGCAGTACTTC.

This clone was seen just once. V gene TRBV18 combines with J gene TRBJ2-7; 13 nucleotides line up with TRBD2. Trimming cost V 3 bases and J 4 bases; bases outside gene matches: 9. Germline assignment: CDR1 KGHSH and CDR2 LQKENI. This CDR3 region has 17 residues. The CDR3 reads CASSPPPGLAGAYEQYF. In DNA, the CDR3 is TGTGCCAGCTCACCCCCTCCCGGACTAGCGGGAGCTTACGAGCAGTACTTC.

The chain carries TRBV9 and TRBJ2-7, with D maybe TRBD2 (7 bases). Germline V CDR1 and CDR2: SGDLS, YYNGEE. CDR3 size: 14 residues. Trimming took off 4 bases at V and 3 bases at J, with 14 bases between the two ends. The CDR3, as DNA: TGTGCCAGCAGCCCCGGGGAGGGGGTCTACGAGCAGTACGTC. It specifies CASSPGEGVYEQYV.